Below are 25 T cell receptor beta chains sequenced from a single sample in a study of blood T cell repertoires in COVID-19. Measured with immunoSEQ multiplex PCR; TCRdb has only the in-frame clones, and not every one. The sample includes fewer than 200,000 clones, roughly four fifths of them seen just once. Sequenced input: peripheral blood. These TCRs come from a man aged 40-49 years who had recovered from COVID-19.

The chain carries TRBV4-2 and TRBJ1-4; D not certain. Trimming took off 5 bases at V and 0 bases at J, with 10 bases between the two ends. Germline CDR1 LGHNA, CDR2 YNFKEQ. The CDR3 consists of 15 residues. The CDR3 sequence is CASSSQSATNEKLFF. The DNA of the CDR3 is TGTGCCAGCAGCTCACAATCTGCAACTAATGAAAAACTGTTTTTT.

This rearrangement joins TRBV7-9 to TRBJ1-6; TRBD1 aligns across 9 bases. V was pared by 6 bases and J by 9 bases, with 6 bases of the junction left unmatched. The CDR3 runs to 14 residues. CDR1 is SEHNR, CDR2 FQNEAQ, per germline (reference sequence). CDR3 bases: TGTGCCAGCAGTCCGGGACAGGGTTTTTCACCCCTCCACTTT. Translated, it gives CASSPGQGFSPLHF. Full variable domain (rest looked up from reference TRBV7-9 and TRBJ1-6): DTGVSQNPRHKITKRGQNVTFRCDPISEHNRLYWYRQTLGQGPEFLTYFQNEAQLEKSRLLSDRFSAERPKGSFSTLEIQRTEQGDSAMYLCASSPGQGFSPLHFGNGTRLTVT.

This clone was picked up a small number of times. This chain's CDR3 is CASSRELQSYGYTF. In nucleotides, the CDR3 is TGTGCCAGCAGTCGGGAATTACAGAGCTATGGCTACACCTTC. The chain employs TRBV7-2 and TRBJ1-2; D not certain. V was trimmed by 6 bases and J by 4 bases, leaving 15 bases between them. Germline assignment: CDR1 SGHTA and CDR2 FQGNSA. The CDR3 sequence is 14 residues long.

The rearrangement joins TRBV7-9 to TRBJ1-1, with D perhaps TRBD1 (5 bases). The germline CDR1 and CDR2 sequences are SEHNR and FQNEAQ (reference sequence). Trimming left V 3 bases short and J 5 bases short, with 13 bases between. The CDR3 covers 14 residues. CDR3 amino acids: CASSLASGKTEAFF. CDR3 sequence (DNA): TGTGCCAGCAGCTTGGCTTCAGGGAAGACTGAAGCTTTCTTT.

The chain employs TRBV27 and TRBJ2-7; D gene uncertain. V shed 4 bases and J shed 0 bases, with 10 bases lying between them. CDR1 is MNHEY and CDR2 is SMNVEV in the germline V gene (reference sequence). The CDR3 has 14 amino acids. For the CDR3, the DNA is TGTGCCAGCAGTTCCCAGGCCGTCTCCTACGAGCAGTACTTC. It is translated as CASSSQAVSYEQYF.

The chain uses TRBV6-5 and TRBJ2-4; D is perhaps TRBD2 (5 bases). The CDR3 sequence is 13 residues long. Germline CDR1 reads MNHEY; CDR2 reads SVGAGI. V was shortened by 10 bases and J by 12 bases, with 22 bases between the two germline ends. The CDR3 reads CAIEILASTDQYF. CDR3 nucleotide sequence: TGTGCCATCGAAATTCTAGCCAGTACGGATCAGTACTTC.

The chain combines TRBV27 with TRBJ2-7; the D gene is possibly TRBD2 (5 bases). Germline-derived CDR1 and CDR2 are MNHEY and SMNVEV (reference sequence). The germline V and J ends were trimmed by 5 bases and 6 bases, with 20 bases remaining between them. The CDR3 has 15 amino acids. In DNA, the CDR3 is TGTGCCAGCAGTAGTTGGACTTCCGGCGTCGGCGAGCAGTACTTC. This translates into CASSSWTSGVGEQYF.

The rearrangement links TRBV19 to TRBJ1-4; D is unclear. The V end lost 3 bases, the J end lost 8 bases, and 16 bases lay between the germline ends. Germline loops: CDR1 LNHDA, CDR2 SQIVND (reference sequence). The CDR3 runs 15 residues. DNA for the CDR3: TGTGCCAGTAGTATTTTTGCGGGTAGAGGCGAAAAACTGTTTTTT. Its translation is CASSIFAGRGEKLFF. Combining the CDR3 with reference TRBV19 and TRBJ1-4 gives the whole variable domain DGGITQSPKYLFRKEGQNVTLSCEQNLNHDAMYWYRQDPGQGLRLIYYSQIVNDFQKGDIAEGYSVSREKKESFPLTVTSAQKNPTAFYLCASSIFAGRGEKLFFGSGTQLSVL.

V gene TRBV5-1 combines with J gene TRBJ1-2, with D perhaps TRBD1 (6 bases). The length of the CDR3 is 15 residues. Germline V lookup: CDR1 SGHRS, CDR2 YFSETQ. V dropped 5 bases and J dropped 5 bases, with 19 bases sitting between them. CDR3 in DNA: TGCGCCAGCAGGAAGACTCCAGGGGTTGGATATGGCTACACCTTC. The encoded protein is CASRKTPGVGYGYTF.

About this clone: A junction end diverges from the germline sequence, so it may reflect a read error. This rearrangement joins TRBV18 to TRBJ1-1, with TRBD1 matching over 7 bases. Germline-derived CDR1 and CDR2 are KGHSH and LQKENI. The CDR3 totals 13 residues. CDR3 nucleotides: TGTGCCAGCTCCCTCAACAGGGGCCCTGAGGCTTTCTTT. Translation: CASSLNRGPEAFF.

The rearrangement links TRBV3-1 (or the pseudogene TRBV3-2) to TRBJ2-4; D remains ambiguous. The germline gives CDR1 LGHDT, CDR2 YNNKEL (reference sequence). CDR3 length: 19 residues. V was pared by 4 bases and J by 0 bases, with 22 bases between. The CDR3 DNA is TGTGCCAGCAGCCTGCGGTACGTCCTACCCGACCTAGCCAAAAACATTCAGTACTTC. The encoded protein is CASSLRYVLPDLAKNIQYF.

The CDR3 DNA sequence: TGTGCCATCAGTGCCAGGACAGAGGGCAATGAGCAGTTCTTC. Its protein product is CAISARTEGNEQFF. The rearrangement links TRBV10-3 to TRBJ2-1, with TRBD1 as a possible D gene (6 bases). This CDR3 has 14 amino acids. The V and J ends lost 4 bases and 6 bases respectively, with 13 bases between them. CDR1 is ENHRY and CDR2 is SYGVKD in the germline V gene.

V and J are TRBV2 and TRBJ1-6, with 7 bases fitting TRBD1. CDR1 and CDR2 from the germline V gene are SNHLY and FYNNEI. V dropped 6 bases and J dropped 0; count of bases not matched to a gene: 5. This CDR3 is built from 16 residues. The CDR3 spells CASSPTGSSYNSPLHF. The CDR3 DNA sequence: TGTGCCAGCAGCCCGACAGGGAGCTCCTATAATTCACCCCTCCACTTT.

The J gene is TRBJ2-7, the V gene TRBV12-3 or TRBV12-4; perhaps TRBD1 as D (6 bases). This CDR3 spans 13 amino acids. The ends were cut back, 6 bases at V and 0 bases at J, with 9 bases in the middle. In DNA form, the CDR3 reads TGTGCCAGCAGGAGGGACAACTCCTACGAGCAGTACTTC. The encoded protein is CASRRDNSYEQYF.

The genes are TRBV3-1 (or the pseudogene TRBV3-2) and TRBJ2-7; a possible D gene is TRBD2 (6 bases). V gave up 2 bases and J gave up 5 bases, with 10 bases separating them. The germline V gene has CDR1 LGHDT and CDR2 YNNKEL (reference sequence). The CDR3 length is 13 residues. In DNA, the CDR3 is TGTGCCAGCAGCCAACGGGGCGGGGACGAGCAGTACTTC. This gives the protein CASSQRGGDEQYF.

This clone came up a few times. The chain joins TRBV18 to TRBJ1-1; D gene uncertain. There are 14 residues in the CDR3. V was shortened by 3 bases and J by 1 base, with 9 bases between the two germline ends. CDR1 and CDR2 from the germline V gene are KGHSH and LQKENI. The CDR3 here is CASSPQVSNTEAFF. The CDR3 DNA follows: TGTGCCAGCTCACCCCAGGTTTCGAACACTGAAGCTTTCTTT. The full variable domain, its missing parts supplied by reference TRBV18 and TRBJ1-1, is NAGVMQNPRHLVRRRGQEARLRCSPMKGHSHVYWYRQLPEEGLKFMVYLQKENIIDESGMPKERFSAEFPKEGPSILRIQQVVRGDSAAYFCASSPQVSNTEAFFGQGTRLTVV.

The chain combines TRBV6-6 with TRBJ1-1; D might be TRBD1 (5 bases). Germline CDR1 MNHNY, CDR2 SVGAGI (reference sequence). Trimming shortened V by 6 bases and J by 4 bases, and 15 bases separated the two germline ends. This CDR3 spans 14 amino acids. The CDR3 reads CASSSTTGGTEAFF. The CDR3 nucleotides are TGTGCCAGCAGCTCAACTACGGGGGGCACTGAAGCTTTCTTT.

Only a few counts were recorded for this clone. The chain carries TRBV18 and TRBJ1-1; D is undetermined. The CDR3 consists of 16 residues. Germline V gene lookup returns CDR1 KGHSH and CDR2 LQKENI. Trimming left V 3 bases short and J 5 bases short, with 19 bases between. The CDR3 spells CASSPSDGSTGTEAFF. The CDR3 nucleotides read TGTGCCAGCTCACCCTCGGACGGATCGACGGGGACTGAAGCTTTCTTT.

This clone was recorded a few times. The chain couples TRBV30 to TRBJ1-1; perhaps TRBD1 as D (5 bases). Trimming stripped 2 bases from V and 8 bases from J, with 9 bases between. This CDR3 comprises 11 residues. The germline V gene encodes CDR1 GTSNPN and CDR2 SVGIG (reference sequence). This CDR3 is CAWSPTVEAFF. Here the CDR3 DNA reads TGTGCCTGGAGTCCGACAGTAGAAGCTTTCTTT. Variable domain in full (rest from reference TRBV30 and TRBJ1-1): SQTIHQWPATLVQPVGSPLSLECTVEGTSNPNLYWYRQAAGRGLQLLFYSVGIGQISSEVPQNLSASRPQDRQFILSSKKLLLSDSGFYLCAWSPTVEAFFGQGTRLTVV.

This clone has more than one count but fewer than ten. CDR3 residues: CASKRTGQDTEAFF. Here the CDR3 DNA reads TGTGCCAGTAAAAGGACAGGGCAGGACACTGAAGCTTTCTTT. V and J are TRBV6-4 and TRBJ1-1, with 8 bases aligning to TRBD1. The CDR3 is 14 residues long. The V gene end was trimmed by 9 bases and the J gene end by 3 bases; junction bases not matched to a gene: 9. Germline V gene lookup returns CDR1 MRHNA and CDR2 SNTAGT.

CDR3 sequence (DNA): TGTGCCAGCAGCAGAAGACTAGCGGGAAACGAGCAGTACTTC. Translated: CASSRRLAGNEQYF. This sequence joins TRBV21-1 and TRBJ2-7; the table's D call, TRBD2, has no DNA check behind it. TRBV21-1 is classified as a pseudogene. The CDR3 loop spans 14 amino acids.

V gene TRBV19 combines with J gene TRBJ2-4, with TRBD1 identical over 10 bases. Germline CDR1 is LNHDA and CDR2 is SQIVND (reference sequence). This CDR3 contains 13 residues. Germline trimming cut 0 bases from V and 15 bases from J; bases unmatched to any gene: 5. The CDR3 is CASSIDRGQGSYF. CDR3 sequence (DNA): TGTGCCAGTAGTATAGACCGGGGACAGGGGTCGTACTTC.

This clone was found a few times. CDR3 coding DNA: TGTGCCAGCACCCAACTTAGCCACAGGGGAGCTTTCTTT. Translated: CASTQLSHRGAFF. This sequence joins TRBV21-1 and TRBJ1-1; no check of the table's D call, TRBD1, against the DNA was made. TRBV21-1 is described as a pseudogene. This CDR3 has 13 amino acids.

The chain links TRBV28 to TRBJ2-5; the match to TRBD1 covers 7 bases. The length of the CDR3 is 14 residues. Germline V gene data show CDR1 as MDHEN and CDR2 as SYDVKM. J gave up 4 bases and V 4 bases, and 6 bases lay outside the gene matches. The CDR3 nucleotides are TGTGCCAGCAGTTCCAAAACAGGGGTAGAGACCCAGTACTTC. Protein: CASSSKTGVETQYF.

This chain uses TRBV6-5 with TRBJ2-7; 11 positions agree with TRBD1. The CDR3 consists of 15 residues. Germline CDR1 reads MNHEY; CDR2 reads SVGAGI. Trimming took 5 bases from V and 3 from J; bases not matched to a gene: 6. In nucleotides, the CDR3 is TGTGCCAGCAGTAGGGACAGGGGGTCTGACTACGAGCAGTACTTC. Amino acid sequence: CASSRDRGSDYEQYF.